The 20 T cell receptor beta chains listed next were all sequenced from one sample in a study of CD4+ T cells in melanoma. TCRdb keeps only in-frame clones here, not all; method: immunoSEQ multiplex PCR. The repertoire holds 5,300 or so clones, with about two thirds as singletons. The sequenced sample was cells from a culture (not recorded whether cultured in vitro). Receptor source: a human donor with melanoma.

This clone was seen more than once but under ten times. The chain carries TRBV3-1 (or the pseudogene TRBV3-2) and TRBJ1-2, with D possibly being TRBD1 (5 bases). Trimming removed 0 bases from V and 7 bases from J, with 12 bases in between. Germline CDR1 LGHDT, CDR2 YNNKEL (reference sequence). This CDR3 comprises 14 residues. The CDR3 DNA reads as TGTGCCAGCAGCCAAGAGGGACTCCTTATTGGCTACACCTTC. Protein product: CASSQEGLLIGYTF.

Relative to its sample, this clone is medium-sized (0.01 to 0.1%). V gene TRBV27 combines with J gene TRBJ2-1, with 7 bases fitting TRBD1. Germline V gene data show CDR1 as MNHEY and CDR2 as SMNVEV (reference sequence). Germline trimming cut 3 bases from V and 1 base from J; bases unmatched to any gene: 0. The CDR3 loop spans 14 amino acids. CDR3 bases: TGTGCCAGCAGTTTGACAGGGTCCTACAATGAGCAGTTCTTC. Translation: CASSLTGSYNEQFF.

The chain has TRBV28 and TRBJ2-5; TRBD2 aligns across 8 bases. This CDR3 has 14 residues. The V segment lost 6 bases and the J segment 2 bases; nucleotides outside the gene matches: 5. Germline CDR1 reads MDHEN; CDR2 reads SYDVKM. The CDR3 nucleotides read TGTGCCAGCAGCACTTCGGGGGGGCAAGAGACCCAGTACTTC. This sequence encodes CASSTSGGQETQYF. Together with reference TRBV28 and TRBJ2-5, the CDR3 gives the full variable domain: DVKVTQSSRYLVKRTGEKVFLECVQDMDHENMFWYRQDPGLGLRLIYFSYDVKMKEKGDIPEGYSVSREKKERFSLILESASTNQTSMYLCASSTSGGQETQYFGPGTRLLVL.

This clone is classed as medium-sized (0.01 to 0.1%). The V and J genes are TRBV29-1 and TRBJ1-1; TRBD1 is a possible D gene (6 bases). The CDR3 is made up of 15 amino acids. Germline V gene data show CDR1 as SQVTM and CDR2 as ANQGSEA. The V gene lost 7 bases and the J gene lost 2 bases, with 20 bases spanning the gap. CDR3 sequence reads: CSALGGASINTEAFF. The DNA for the CDR3 is TGCAGCGCCCTAGGGGGGGCCAGCATTAACACTGAAGCTTTCTTT. The full variable domain, its missing parts supplied by reference TRBV29-1 and TRBJ1-1, is SAVISQKPSRDICQRGTSLTIQCQVDSQVTMMFWYRQQPGQSLTLIATANQGSEATYESGFVIDKFPISRPNLTFSTLTVSNMSPEDSSIYLCSALGGASINTEAFFGQGTRLTVV.

The V call is TRBV10-2, the J call TRBJ1-5; D uncertain. Germline V CDR1 and CDR2: WSHSY, SAAADI. This CDR3 spans 15 amino acids. V gave up 2 bases and J gave up 0 bases, with 8 bases separating them. The CDR3 DNA is TGCGCCAGCAGTGAGAGGAAATATAGCAATCAGCCCCAGCATTTT. Translating it yields CASSERKYSNQPQHF.

This clone was detected a few times. This chain uses TRBV7-2 with TRBJ1-3; perhaps TRBD1 as D (6 bases). Germline V gene sequence: CDR1 SGHTA, CDR2 FQGNSA. Trimming pared 9 bases from V and 0 bases from J, leaving 12 bases between. This CDR3 is 14 amino acids long. The CDR3 DNA reads TGTGCCAGTGCCGGGACACTCTCTGGAAACACCATATATTTT. It specifies CASAGTLSGNTIYF.

The chain employs TRBV2 and TRBJ2-7; D call uncertain. The germline CDR1 and CDR2 sequences are SNHLY and FYNNEI. The CDR3 totals 14 residues. Trimming stripped 1 base from V and 1 base from J, with 8 bases between. The CDR3 nucleotides read TGTGCCAGCAGTGAAGGATCCCTTTCCTACGAGCAGTACTTC. Translation gives CASSEGSLSYEQYF.

The chain combines TRBV27 with TRBJ2-2; D tentatively fits TRBD1 or TRBD2 (6 bases each). This CDR3 comprises 16 residues. V was clipped by 2 bases and J by 4 bases, with 14 bases between them. Germline V gives CDR1 MNHEY, CDR2 SMNVEV (reference sequence). The CDR3 here is CASSLMGGRVTGELFF. DNA for the CDR3: TGTGCCAGCAGTTTAATGGGGGGCCGGGTCACCGGGGAGCTGTTTTTT.

The chain links TRBV7-9 to TRBJ2-1; D not resolved. CDR1 and CDR2 (germline): SEHNR, FQNEAQ (reference sequence). The CDR3 covers 12 residues. V lost 8 bases and J 6 bases, leaving 11 bases between the germline ends. The CDR3 sequence: CASGLGPNEQFF. Here the CDR3 DNA reads TGTGCCAGCGGTCTGGGCCCCAATGAGCAGTTCTTC.

In this sample, this clone turned up once. The chain combines TRBV7-9 with TRBJ2-7, with D hard to call. The CDR3 is 12 residues long. Trimming removed 4 bases from V and 3 bases from J, with 7 bases in between. Germline CDR1 and CDR2: SEHNR and FQNEAQ (reference sequence). The CDR3 protein is CASSSDYYEQYF. In DNA form, the CDR3 reads TGTGCCAGCAGCTCGGATTACTACGAGCAGTACTTC.

V and J are TRBV19 and TRBJ2-7; D gene unclear. This CDR3 has 13 amino acids. Germline CDR1 and CDR2: LNHDA and SQIVND (reference sequence). The V gene lost 1 base and the J gene lost 6 bases, with 10 bases spanning the gap. CDR3 amino acids: CASSIVFDGEQYF. The CDR3 bases are TGTGCCAGTAGTATAGTATTCGATGGCGAGCAGTACTTC.

The genes are TRBV5-4 and TRBJ1-1; D unclear. The CDR3 consists of 13 residues. Germline values: CDR1 SGHNT, CDR2 YYREEE (reference sequence). Trimming removed 1 base from V and 0 bases from J, with 4 bases in between. The CDR3 here is CASSLSLNTEAFF. The CDR3 region has the DNA TGTGCCAGCAGCTTGTCCCTGAACACTGAAGCTTTCTTT.

The J gene is TRBJ2-7, the V gene TRBV6-5; 8 nucleotides line up with TRBD1. Germline V lookup: CDR1 MNHEY, CDR2 SVGAGI. Trimming took 6 bases from V and 5 from J; bases not matched to a gene: 6. The CDR3 extends over 13 amino acids. This chain's CDR3 is CASSDRGFDEQYF. As DNA, the CDR3 is TGTGCCAGCAGCGACAGGGGTTTCGACGAGCAGTACTTC.

This sequence joins TRBV28 and TRBJ1-4; the D gene is possibly TRBD1 (5 bases). From germline, CDR1 is MDHEN and CDR2 SYDVKM. Deletions cut 3 bases from V and 2 bases from J, with 13 bases between. The CDR3 totals 16 residues. CDR3 protein: CASSFSQGWTNEKLFF. In nucleotides, the CDR3 is TGTGCCAGCAGTTTCAGTCAGGGTTGGACTAATGAAAAACTGTTTTTT.

This rearrangement joins TRBV4-3 to TRBJ2-1; 15 positions match TRBD2. V was pared by 0 bases and J by 3 bases, with 9 bases of the junction left unmatched. CDR1 is LGHNA, CDR2 YSLEER, per germline. This CDR3 spans 20 amino acids. CDR3 in DNA: TGCGCCAGCAGCCAAGAACCCCCAGGGACTAGCGGGGGGCGCTACAATGAGCAGTTCTTC. It codes for CASSQEPPGTSGGRYNEQFF.

This clone was detected a few times. The chain employs TRBV30 and TRBJ1-1; the match to TRBD1 covers 9 bases. The length of the CDR3 is 13 residues. The germline V gene encodes CDR1 GTSNPN and CDR2 SVGIG (reference sequence). Unmatched junction bases numbered 4, after V lost 3 bases and J lost 5 bases. For the CDR3, the DNA is TGTGCCTGGAGGACAGGGGGTAAGACTGAAGCTTTCTTT. As protein: CAWRTGGKTEAFF.

For the CDR3, the DNA is TGTGCCAGCAGCCAATGGGACAGGGACTACGAGCAGTACTTC. Translation gives CASSQWDRDYEQYF. The genes are TRBV14 and TRBJ2-7, with 9 bases lining up with TRBD1. Per germline, CDR1 SGHDN and CDR2 FVKESK. The ends lost 2 bases at V and 3 bases at J; junction bases unmatched: 2. The length of the CDR3 is 14 residues.

This clone was picked up one time. The V and J genes are TRBV11-2 and TRBJ2-2, with TRBD1 matching over 7 bases. Germline V gene lookup returns CDR1 SGHAT and CDR2 FQNNGV. Trimming removed 5 bases from V and 1 base from J; junction bases left unmatched: 7. This CDR3 has 16 amino acids. The DNA of the CDR3 is TGTGCCAGCAGCCCCCCACGGACAGGGAACACCGGGGAGCTGTTTTTT. Translated: CASSPPRTGNTGELFF.

This clone is labeled as medium-sized. V is TRBV3-1 (or the pseudogene TRBV3-2) and J is TRBJ2-7, with no clear D. The CDR3 has 11 amino acids. V was pared by 7 bases and J by 4 bases, with 8 bases between. The germline CDR1 and CDR2 sequences are LGHDT and YNNKEL (reference sequence). In DNA, the CDR3 is TGTGCCAGCACCTATGGGTACGAGCAGTACTTC. It specifies CASTYGYEQYF.

The chain couples TRBV5-5 to TRBJ1-4; tentatively, D is TRBD1 (5 bases). Germline V gene sequence: CDR1 SGHKS, CDR2 YYEKEE (reference sequence). CDR3 length equals 13 residues. The V gene lost 3 bases and the J gene lost 8 bases, with 11 bases spanning the gap. The CDR3 DNA is TGTGCCAGCAGCTGGGACCTGGGGGAAAAACTGTTTTTT. This sequence encodes CASSWDLGEKLFF.